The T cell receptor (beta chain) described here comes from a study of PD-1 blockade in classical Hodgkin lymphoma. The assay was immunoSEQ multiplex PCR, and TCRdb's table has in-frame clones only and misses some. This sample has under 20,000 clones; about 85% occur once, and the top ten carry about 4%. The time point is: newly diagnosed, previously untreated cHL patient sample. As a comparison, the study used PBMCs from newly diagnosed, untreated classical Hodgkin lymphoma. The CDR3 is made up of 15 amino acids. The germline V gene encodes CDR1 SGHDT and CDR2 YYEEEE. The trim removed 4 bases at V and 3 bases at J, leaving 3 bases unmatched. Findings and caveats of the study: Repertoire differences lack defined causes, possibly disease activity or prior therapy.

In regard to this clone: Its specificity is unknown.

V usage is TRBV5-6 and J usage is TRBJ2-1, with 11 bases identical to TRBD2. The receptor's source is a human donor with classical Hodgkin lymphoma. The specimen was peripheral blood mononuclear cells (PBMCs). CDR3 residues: CASSDGTSGYNEQFF. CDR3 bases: TGTGCCAGCAGCGATGGGACTAGCGGCTACAATGAGCAGTTCTTC.